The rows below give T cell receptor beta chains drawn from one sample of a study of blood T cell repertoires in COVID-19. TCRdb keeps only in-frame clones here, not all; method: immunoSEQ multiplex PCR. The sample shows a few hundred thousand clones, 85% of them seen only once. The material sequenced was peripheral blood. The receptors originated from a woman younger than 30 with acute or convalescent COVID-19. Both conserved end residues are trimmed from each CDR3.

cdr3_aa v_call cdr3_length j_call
ASSPSGGPSYEQY TRBV4-1 13 TRBJ2-7
ASREGQGSPLH TRBV6-5 11 TRBJ1-6
ASSDREAGANVLT TRBV6-4 13 TRBJ2-6
ASRQKGSLGKTQY TRBV21-1 13 TRBJ2-5
ASSPGQDYYGYT TRBV27 12 TRBJ1-2
ASSQGPRADTQY TRBV4-1 12 TRBJ2-3
ASRRQWSSFEQY TRBV6-5 12 TRBJ2-7
ASSQSISYEQY TRBV3-1/TRBV3-2 11 TRBJ2-7
ASSLAPDRPREGYT TRBV5-6 14 TRBJ1-2
ASSPQVMDGYT TRBV5-1 11 TRBJ1-2
ASSLTGQAGNTIY TRBV19 13 TRBJ1-3
ASSPSQGDAF TRBV6-5 10 TRBJ1-1
ASSPAYEQY TRBV27 9 TRBJ2-7
ASSRRGLNYGYT TRBV5-6 12 TRBJ1-2
ASSLQVLSNQPQH TRBV7-2 13 TRBJ1-5
ASSFIDINSYEQY TRBV7-3 13 TRBJ2-7
ASSSHRDRTNVNTEAF TRBV19 16 TRBJ1-1
ASSLGGQGRLF TRBV7-2 11 TRBJ1-4
ASSVGQGAYEQY TRBV9 12 TRBJ2-7
ASSQVGLYEQF TRBV4-1 11 TRBJ2-1
ASSLEGTERKETQY TRBV7-6 14 TRBJ2-5
ASKLSSYNEQF TRBV6-5 11 TRBJ2-1
ASSLDRGQREAF TRBV28 12 TRBJ1-1
ASSLWRGAGDGYT TRBV28 13 TRBJ1-2